This TCR beta chain stems from a study of blood T cell repertoires in COVID-19. Overall study: The United States, Italy and Spain provided the acute and convalescent COVID-19 samples.

Per the authors' pipeline: Amplification with reference gene primers provided the estimates of nucleated cell counts. Profiling relied on immunoSEQ multiplex PCR, and the TCRdb table lists in-frame clones only, not all of them. The D gene and trimming were derived from the DNA, and the V and J assignments and clone size from that table. The profile covers some 180,000 clones, with 75% to 90% appearing a single time and 5% to 8% taken by the ten largest. Across under 25 US areas, participants ranged in age from roughly 18 to 89 years. Allocation to cohorts depended on clinical history reported by the participants. With V trimmed by 1 base and J by 3 bases, 5 bases remained unmatched. The germline V gene has CDR1 SGHNT and CDR2 YYREEE (reference sequence). This CDR3 is 16 amino acids long.

The sample consisted of PBMCs or T cells enriched from blood (not recorded which). This TCR was recovered from a man in his forties who had recovered from COVID-19. This chain joins TRBV5-4 and TRBJ2-2; 8 nucleotides line up with TRBD2. This CDR3 is CASSLTGGQYTGELFF. In DNA, the CDR3 is TGTGCCAGCAGCTTGACGGGGGGGCAGTACACCGGGGAGCTGTTTTTT.